The rows below give T cell receptor beta chains drawn from one sample of a study of blood T cell repertoires in COVID-19. Profiling relied on immunoSEQ multiplex PCR, and the TCRdb table lists in-frame clones only, not all of them. The table includes about 210,000 clones, 88% detected once. The sequenced material came from peripheral blood. The receptors originated from a man aged 70-80 years with acute or convalescent COVID-19. The CDR3 runs from the conserved cysteine through the conserved F or W. Each record gives: V gene, CDR3 protein.

V: TRBV19; CDR3: CASTDAQKQGPGELFF
V: TRBV7-3; CDR3: CASSVNAGITEAFF
V: TRBV6-5; CDR3: CASTGQGALGYTF
V: TRBV18; CDR3: CASSPPGQGSSGYTF
V: TRBV4-1; CDR3: CASSQDRGSGIQETQYF
V: TRBV7-9; CDR3: CASSLETSGTTLF
V: TRBV19; CDR3: CASSPDEGVQYEQYF
V: TRBV6-4; CDR3: CASRDRGTEAFF
V: TRBV24-1; CDR3: CATSRSGGETEAFF
V: TRBV7-2; CDR3: CASSLATDYSNQPQHF
V: TRBV5-1; CDR3: CASSVDRGNTGELFF
V: TRBV27; CDR3: CASSWQGSTNSPLHF
V: TRBV10-3; CDR3: CAISPGTGINQPQHF
V: TRBV5-1; CDR3: CASSSGTGARETEAFF
V: TRBV30; CDR3: CAWSVRRQGAFSSNQPQHF
V: TRBV2; CDR3: CASSYRQKSDTQYF
V: TRBV9; CDR3: CASSGPTGAYNEQFF
V: TRBV9; CDR3: CASSVGTSGRTDTQYF
V: TRBV11-2; CDR3: CASKLAASPYNEQFF
V: TRBV2; CDR3: CASTPGQGSYEQYF
V: TRBV3-1/TRBV3-2; CDR3: CASSQEVGAETQYF
V: TRBV14; CDR3: CASSPRLADIQYF
V: TRBV6-1; CDR3: CASSEAFSEQYF
V: TRBV5-4; CDR3: CASSLAGAGITYEQYF